This is a list of T cell receptor beta chains from one sample in a study of blood T cell repertoires in COVID-19. Data came from immunoSEQ multiplex PCR; TCRdb stores just in-frame clones and leaves some out. Counted here are approximately 350,000 clones, 65% to 90% occurring once; the ten biggest clones make up under 8.5%. The source material was peripheral blood. These receptor sequences come from a woman between 55 and 75 years old with COVID-19, enrolled during active disease. CDR3s leave out the opening cysteine and the closing phenylalanine or tryptophan. The order of the fields is clone size, J gene, D gene, V gene, CDR3 protein. D genes are given only for firm matches. The size field is filled for only some rows; it gives once, few, many or a size class.

NA,TRBJ2-2,TRBD2,TRBV2,ASRDLAGPGIGELF
NA,TRBJ2-1,TRBD1,TRBV11-2,ASSYPAGQENNEQF
NA,TRBJ1-2,NA,TRBV12-5,ASGLAGQRDGYT
NA,TRBJ2-1,TRBD2,TRBV9,ASSPGNPGTRGGGQF
NA,TRBJ2-1,NA,TRBV6-5,ASSYHAGAYNEQF
NA,TRBJ2-7,NA,TRBV7-8,ATLRLDAYEQY
NA,TRBJ1-4,NA,TRBV21-1,ARTGGRDEKLF
NA,TRBJ2-1,TRBD2,TRBV9,ASSVAPAGGHNEQF
once,TRBJ2-5,NA,TRBV5-1,ASSPRGETQY
NA,TRBJ2-6,TRBD1,TRBV9,ASSPTGLGANVLT
NA,TRBJ1-6,TRBD1,TRBV7-9,ASSVPGTDNSPLH
NA,TRBJ1-2,TRBD1,TRBV7-9,ASSPDRGQHFLNLDGYT
NA,TRBJ2-1,NA,TRBV3-1/TRBV3-2,ASSQDGFRGASYEQF
NA,TRBJ2-5,TRBD1,TRBV11-2,ASSLLTGRETQY
NA,TRBJ1-1,TRBD1,TRBV7-6,ASSLHRDRDPTEAF
NA,TRBJ1-2,TRBD1,TRBV6-5,ASSYSGQAGYGYT
NA,TRBJ1-2,TRBD1,TRBV6-5,ASRNRQGARGYT
NA,TRBJ1-2,TRBD1,TRBV6-4,ASSDVGTGPNYGYT
once,TRBJ1-1,TRBD1,TRBV4-1,ASSQEGQAMNTEAF
NA,TRBJ2-1,TRBD2,TRBV10-2,ASRLGLAASSYNEQF
NA,TRBJ1-3,TRBD1,TRBV5-8,ASSYGTGGNTIY
few,TRBJ1-2,NA,TRBV18,ASSPGTILGYT
NA,TRBJ2-3,TRBD1,TRBV5-8,ASSLGQSTDTQY
NA,TRBJ1-1,TRBD1,TRBV4-1,ASSQRQGVNTEAF
many,TRBJ2-1,TRBD2,TRBV6-5,ASSLLAGSYNEQF
few,TRBJ2-7,TRBD1,TRBV29-1,SVLGQDKYEQY
NA,TRBJ1-1,NA,TRBV2,ASRPRTGSGEAF
NA,TRBJ2-2,NA,TRBV5-1,ASSSTGNTGELF
NA,TRBJ2-5,TRBD2,TRBV18,ASSPGTSGIQETQY
NA,TRBJ2-1,TRBD2,TRBV4-3,ASSRTSGRYNEQF
NA,TRBJ2-3,TRBD2,TRBV7-6,ASSRGASGRTDTQY
NA,TRBJ1-6,NA,TRBV7-3,ASKDSNSPLH
once,TRBJ1-2,NA,TRBV4-1,ASSQDPGVNYGYT
NA,TRBJ2-1,NA,TRBV12-3/TRBV12-4,ASTLYNEQF
NA,TRBJ2-3,NA,TRBV5-8,ASSFGQKSSTDTQY
NA,TRBJ2-5,NA,TRBV19,ASSPSRGAKETQY
NA,TRBJ1-6,NA,TRBV2,ASSDWRYNSPLH
NA,TRBJ1-1,NA,TRBV2,ASQEGAKGAEAF
NA,TRBJ2-7,NA,TRBV5-6,ASSRSYEQY
NA,TRBJ1-2,NA,TRBV11-3,ASSSRDILYGYT
NA,TRBJ2-5,NA,TRBV7-9,ASSFGTLTQETQY
NA,TRBJ1-2,NA,TRBV2,ASYRDTYYGYT
NA,TRBJ1-2,NA,TRBV7-3,ASSPDSNYGYT
NA,TRBJ2-3,NA,TRBV7-2,ASSLTTGYDTQY
NA,TRBJ1-4,NA,TRBV6-5,ASLTPGNEKLF
NA,TRBJ2-5,TRBD2,TRBV3-1/TRBV3-2,ATTGLAGVGTQY
few,TRBJ2-2,NA,TRBV11-3,ASSPTAASGDEVTGELF
NA,TRBJ1-5,NA,TRBV12-5,ASGQGNQPQH
NA,TRBJ2-6,NA,TRBV14,ASSQERFSGANVLT
NA,TRBJ2-2,TRBD1,TRBV4-3,ASSQRTGGPGELF
NA,TRBJ1-1,NA,TRBV19,ASWGTGEGEAF
once,TRBJ1-5,NA,TRBV6-5,ASSLYGGNQPQH
few,TRBJ2-2,NA,TRBV19,ASLPAGGRGAGELF
few,TRBJ1-1,NA,TRBV18,ASSPRVGSTEAF
NA,TRBJ1-3,NA,TRBV18,ASSPVGARSGNTIY